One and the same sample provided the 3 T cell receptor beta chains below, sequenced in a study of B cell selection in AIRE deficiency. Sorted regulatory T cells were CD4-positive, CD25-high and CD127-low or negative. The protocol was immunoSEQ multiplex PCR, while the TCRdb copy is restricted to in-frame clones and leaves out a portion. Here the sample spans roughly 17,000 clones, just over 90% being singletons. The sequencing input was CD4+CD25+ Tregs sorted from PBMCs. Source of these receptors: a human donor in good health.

The CDR3 loop is CASSRDTASGANVLTF. The CDR3 nucleotides are TGCGCCAGCAGCCGCGACACGGCTTCTGGGGCCAACGTCCTGACTTTC. The V call is TRBV4-3, the J call TRBJ2-6; D remains ambiguous. CDR1 LGHNA and CDR2 YSLEER come from the germline V gene. The CDR3 consists of 16 residues. V was trimmed by 4 bases and J by 1 base, leaving 11 bases between them.

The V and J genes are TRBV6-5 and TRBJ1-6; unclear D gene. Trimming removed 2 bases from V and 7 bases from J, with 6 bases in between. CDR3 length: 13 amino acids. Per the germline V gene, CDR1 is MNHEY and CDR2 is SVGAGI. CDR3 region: CASSYGRNSPLHF. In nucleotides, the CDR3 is TGTGCCAGCAGTTACGGGAGGAATTCACCCCTCCACTTT.

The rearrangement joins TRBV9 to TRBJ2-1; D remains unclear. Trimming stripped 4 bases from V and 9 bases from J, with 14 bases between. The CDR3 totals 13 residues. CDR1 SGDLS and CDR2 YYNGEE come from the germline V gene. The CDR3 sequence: CASSPRLSAEQFF. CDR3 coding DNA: TGTGCCAGCAGCCCCCGGCTCTCCGCTGAGCAGTTCTTC.